Listed below are T cell receptor beta chains from one sample, sequenced in a study of T cell responses to AZD1222 COVID-19 vaccine. Some clones are missing from TCRdb's copy, which holds only in-frame ones; the method was immunoSEQ multiplex PCR. Among 130,000 or so clones listed, 70% to 90% were seen once. Material: peripheral blood, obtained 28 days after the second AZD1222 dose. These receptor sequences come from an adult who received the AZD1222 COVID-19 vaccine. Both conserved end residues are part of each CDR3. The order of the fields is J gene, clone size, V gene, CDR3 protein. Size values are once, few and many counts, or a class for expanded clones, and some rows have none.

J gene: TRBJ1-6
clone size: .
V gene: TRBV7-8
CDR3 protein: CASSSPGQGIGDSPLHF

J gene: TRBJ1-1
clone size: .
V gene: TRBV4-1
CDR3 protein: CASSLTRRGHRTEAFF

J gene: TRBJ1-4
clone size: .
V gene: TRBV7-2
CDR3 protein: CASSVNRGGNEKLFF

J gene: TRBJ1-4
clone size: .
V gene: TRBV5-5
CDR3 protein: CASSLEGTREKLFF

J gene: TRBJ2-3
clone size: .
V gene: TRBV6-5
CDR3 protein: CASRGSQGFTQYF

J gene: TRBJ2-7
clone size: few
V gene: TRBV6-6
CDR3 protein: CASSNPGLAGYEQYF

J gene: TRBJ1-6
clone size: few
V gene: TRBV24-1
CDR3 protein: CATNSPLHF

J gene: TRBJ2-2
clone size: .
V gene: TRBV5-1
CDR3 protein: CASSLAKGVTGELFF

J gene: TRBJ1-2
clone size: .
V gene: TRBV6-5
CDR3 protein: CASTPGYGYTF

J gene: TRBJ1-5
clone size: .
V gene: TRBV5-5
CDR3 protein: CASSQPGTGLNQPQHF

J gene: TRBJ1-4
clone size: once
V gene: TRBV6-6
CDR3 protein: CASSYEGQGLKLFF

J gene: TRBJ2-3
clone size: .
V gene: TRBV13
CDR3 protein: CASSRTTGIRTDTQYF

J gene: TRBJ2-7
clone size: .
V gene: TRBV28
CDR3 protein: CASSSRVAGLSYEQYF

J gene: TRBJ1-1
clone size: .
V gene: TRBV11-3
CDR3 protein: CASSHNTGRTEAFF

J gene: TRBJ1-1
clone size: .
V gene: TRBV5-5
CDR3 protein: CASSLYPEATEAFF

J gene: TRBJ1-3
clone size: .
V gene: TRBV3-1/TRBV3-2
CDR3 protein: CATGQGGNTIYF

J gene: TRBJ2-7
clone size: .
V gene: TRBV4-1
CDR3 protein: CAKGTHEQYF

J gene: TRBJ1-5
clone size: .
V gene: TRBV30
CDR3 protein: CAWSVGGDQPQHF

J gene: TRBJ2-2
clone size: .
V gene: TRBV27
CDR3 protein: CASSTGLITGELFF

J gene: TRBJ2-1
clone size: once
V gene: TRBV7-3
CDR3 protein: CASSLEGGDYNEQFF

J gene: TRBJ2-7
clone size: .
V gene: TRBV6-5
CDR3 protein: CASSYSNTAGTYEQYF

J gene: TRBJ1-5
clone size: once
V gene: TRBV6-5
CDR3 protein: CASRGDREGNF

J gene: TRBJ1-1
clone size: .
V gene: TRBV10-3
CDR3 protein: CAISPGATEAFF

J gene: TRBJ1-1
clone size: .
V gene: TRBV19
CDR3 protein: CASSTLDRGAPTEAFF

J gene: TRBJ2-1
clone size: .
V gene: TRBV7-8
CDR3 protein: CASRSSALAGYNEQFF

J gene: TRBJ1-3
clone size: .
V gene: TRBV5-4
CDR3 protein: CASSLGQAFSGNTIYF

J gene: TRBJ1-6
clone size: .
V gene: TRBV15
CDR3 protein: CATSRGTDSPSPLHF

J gene: TRBJ1-4
clone size: once
V gene: TRBV9
CDR3 protein: CASSPSPMIEKLFF

J gene: TRBJ1-2
clone size: few
V gene: TRBV7-2
CDR3 protein: CASSWGGSDGYTF

J gene: TRBJ1-5
clone size: .
V gene: TRBV4-1
CDR3 protein: CASSQGWGDQPQHF

J gene: TRBJ1-1
clone size: .
V gene: TRBV7-2
CDR3 protein: CASSPRQGENTEAFF

J gene: TRBJ2-2
clone size: once
V gene: TRBV4-1
CDR3 protein: CASRGSNTGELFF

J gene: TRBJ2-2
clone size: .
V gene: TRBV15
CDR3 protein: CATSRTSGSAGELFF

J gene: TRBJ1-4
clone size: .
V gene: TRBV11-2
CDR3 protein: CASSLSPEKLFF

J gene: TRBJ2-2
clone size: .
V gene: TRBV7-2
CDR3 protein: CASSSGGRVSGELFF

J gene: TRBJ2-2
clone size: .
V gene: TRBV5-1
CDR3 protein: CASSLGEAGELFF

J gene: TRBJ1-1
clone size: .
V gene: TRBV12-3/TRBV12-4
CDR3 protein: CASSRTGRTEAFF